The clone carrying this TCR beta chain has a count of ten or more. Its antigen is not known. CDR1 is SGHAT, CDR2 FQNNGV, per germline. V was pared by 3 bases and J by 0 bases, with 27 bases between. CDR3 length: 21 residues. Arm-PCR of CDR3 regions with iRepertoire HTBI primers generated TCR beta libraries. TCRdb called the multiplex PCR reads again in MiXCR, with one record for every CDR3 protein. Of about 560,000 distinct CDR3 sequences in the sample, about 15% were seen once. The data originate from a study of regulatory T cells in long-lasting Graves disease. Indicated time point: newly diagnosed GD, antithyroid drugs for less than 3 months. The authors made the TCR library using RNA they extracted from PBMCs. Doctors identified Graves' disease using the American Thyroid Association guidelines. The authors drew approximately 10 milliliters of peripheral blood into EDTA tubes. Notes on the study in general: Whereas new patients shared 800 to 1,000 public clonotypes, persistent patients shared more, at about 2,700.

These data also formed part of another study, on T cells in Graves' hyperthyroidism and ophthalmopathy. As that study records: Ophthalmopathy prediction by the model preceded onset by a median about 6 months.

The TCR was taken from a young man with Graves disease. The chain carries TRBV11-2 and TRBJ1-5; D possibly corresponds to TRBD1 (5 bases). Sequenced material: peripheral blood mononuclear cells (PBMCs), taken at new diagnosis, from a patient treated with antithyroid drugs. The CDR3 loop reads CASSLRDRIVGLGSSNQPQHF. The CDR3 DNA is TGTGCCAGCAGCTTGAGGGACCGTATCGTAGGATTGGGGTCTAGCAATCAGCCCCAGCATTTT. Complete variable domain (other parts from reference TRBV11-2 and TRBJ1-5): EAGVAQSPRYKIIEKRQSVAFWCNPISGHATLYWYQQILGQGPKLLIQFQNNGVVDDSQLPKDRFSAERLKGVDSTLKIQPAKLEDSAVYLCASSLRDRIVGLGSSNQPQHFGDGTRLSIL.